This T cell receptor beta chain is drawn from a study of chemoradiotherapy in HPV16-positive cancers (dated by TCRdb to 2022 to 2024). For the wider study: Using functional T-cell assays on cells from a couple of HPV16-positive patients, the researchers defined candidate HPV-specific T-cell clones and common TCR motifs. The study asked whether T-cell immunity against the HPV oncoproteins E6 and E7 changes during chemoradiotherapy and whether it affects survival. The candidate HPV-specific TCRs and motifs were then tracked in TCR repertoires from 80 to 95 patients with HPV-related cancers. Findings and caveats that apply to the study as a whole: The survival association was reported for HPV16-positive patients, and the functional definition of HPV-specific T cells was derived from only a couple of HPV16-positive patients. Expansion of candidate HPV-specific clones and E7-related TCR motifs was observed in the tumor microenvironment during treatment, whereas no such expansion was observed for non-HPV-specific T cells. Improved recurrence-free survival in HPV16-positive patients was associated with expansion of HPV-responsive T cells during chemoradiotherapy.

Regarding this clone: There is no known antigen for this receptor. No base quality values were provided; no much bigger clone lies one nucleotide off.

Repertoires were sampled repeatedly over the course of chemoradiotherapy, so clonal expansion could be followed in the tumor microenvironment. V is cut by 1 base and J by 7 bases, and the space between the germline ends is 15 bases. The CDR3 numbers 14 residues from cysteine through phenylalanine. The only DNA kept is the CDR3, 42 bases in frame from the first base. Based on the germline V gene (reference sequence), the CDR1 and CDR2 sequences are GTSNPN and SVGIG. The library was obtained by the immunoSEQ multiplex PCR assay. Held by TCRdb, this immuneACCESS table contains in-frame sequences only and omits some clones. Under half of the omission traces to an unresolved V gene where checked; the cause of the rest is unknown. This sample gives roughly 13,000 clones in total; 69% of them show up just once. The top ten constitute roughly 19% of the sample.

The chain employs TRBV30 and TRBJ2-3; the D gene is possibly TRBD2, with 6 bases matching. Sampling was done from a patient who underwent chemoradiotherapy. The receptor was isolated from a human donor with HPV-associated anogenital cancer. The CDR3 sequence is CAWSAGGAANTQYF. The nucleotide sequence reads TGTGCCTGGAGTGCGGGCGGGGCTGCGAATACGCAGTATTTT.